This TCR beta chain was retrieved from a study of CD8 T cells in Susac syndrome. About the research overall: Intravenous immunoglobulin alone or corticosteroids were being given to patients with Susac syndrome at blood draw, unless they were therapy-naive.

Sequencing of TCR beta, carried out with a high-throughput approach, was applied to CD8+ and CD4+ T cells from the blood. Negative magnetic isolation gave CD8+ and CD4+ cells; FACS enriched CD8+ TEMRA. The CDR3 is made up of 13 amino acids. Germline CDR1 and CDR2: LGHNA and YNFKEQ. Trimming took off 3 bases at V and 4 bases at J, with 6 bases between the two ends. Reverse transcription of roughly 0.45 to 1 ug RNA was carried out with random hexamers. One entry per CDR3 protein, called by TCRdb with MiXCR from the immunoSEQ multiplex PCR reads. The sample contains fewer than 60,000 distinct CDR3 sequences, approximately 95% of which appear only once. As for this clonotype: Its matching antigen is unknown.

Findings and limits, study-wide: The study acknowledged a relatively small number of individuals in its TCR sequencing and HLA analysis.

The rearrangement uses TRBV4-2 and TRBJ1-4; no clear D gene. This receptor was taken from a human donor with Susac syndrome. The sequenced sample consisted of CD8+ T cells from PBMCs. The CDR3 DNA sequence: TGTGCCAGCAGCCAGGGCCATAATGAAAAACTGTTTTTT. Its protein is CASSQGHNEKLFF.